The rows below give T cell receptor beta chains drawn from one sample of a study of cytomegalovirus exposure and HLA in healthy donors. The table came from immunoSEQ multiplex PCR; TCRdb's copy has only in-frame clones and leaves some out. The table records approximately 190,000 clones, 75% to 85% of them present only once. Sequences were obtained from PBMCs. All receptors derive from a woman under 40 in good health and CMV-seropositive. Both conserved end residues are part of each CDR3. D genes are given only for firm matches. Only part of the rows carry a size: once, few, many, or a class if the clone is expanded.

abundance	d_gene	v_gene	j_gene	CDR3nt	CDR3aa
few	NA	TRBV4-1	TRBJ2-3	TGCGCCAGCAGCCAAGATTCTGACTCCTCTAGCACAGATACGCAGTATTTT	CASSQDSDSSSTDTQYF
NA	NA	TRBV27	TRBJ2-1	TGTGCCAGCAGTTCCGGGATGGGCGATGAGCAGTTCTTC	CASSSGMGDEQFF
NA	NA	TRBV19	TRBJ1-5	TGTGCCAGTAGTATCAACTCAGGTCCCCAGCCCCAGCATTTT	CASSINSGPQPQHF
NA	NA	TRBV11-2	TRBJ2-1	TGTGCCAGCAGCTTAAGAGGGCTAGACAATGAGCAGTTCTTC	CASSLRGLDNEQFF
few	TRBD1	TRBV2	TRBJ1-2	TGTGCCAGCAGGCCCGGGACAGGGGGCGATGGCTACACCTTC	CASRPGTGGDGYTF
NA	NA	TRBV27	TRBJ1-6	TGTGCAGAGAGCGGGTATAATTCACCCCTCCACTTT	CAESGYNSPLHF
once	NA	TRBV6-1	TRBJ1-4	TGTGCCAGCAGTGAAGCTGCGATACTGGCAGGTGAAAAACTGTTTTTT	CASSEAAILAGEKLFF
NA	NA	TRBV4-3	TRBJ1-1	TGCGCCAGCAGCCAAGCTATGAACACTGAAGCTTTCTTT	CASSQAMNTEAFF
once	TRBD2	TRBV5-6	TRBJ2-5	TGTGCCAGCAGCTTACTAGCGGGTAGAGAGACCCAGTACTTC	CASSLLAGRETQYF
NA	NA	TRBV15	TRBJ2-1	TGTGCCACCAGCAGAGATCCGCAGGACAATGAGCAGTTCTTC	CATSRDPQDNEQFF
NA	NA	TRBV5-6	TRBJ2-3	TGTGCCAGCAGCCCCTGGACTGGAGGTACGCAGTATTTT	CASSPWTGGTQYF
NA	NA	TRBV7-2	TRBJ2-2	TGTGCCAGCAGCCTCTCGATAGTTGGGGAGCTGTTTTTT	CASSLSIVGELFF
NA	NA	TRBV4-1	TRBJ1-1	TGCGCCAGCAGCCAAGGAGACTTCAAGGGGACTGAAGCTTTCTTT	CASSQGDFKGTEAFF
few	NA	TRBV6-5	TRBJ2-7	TGTGCCAGCAGTTACTCGGAAGGGAGCTACGAGCAGTACTTC	CASSYSEGSYEQYF
NA	NA	TRBV6-5	TRBJ2-7	TGTGCCAGCAGCCGTAGGAGCTCCTACGAGCAGTACTTC	CASSRRSSYEQYF
NA	NA	TRBV19	TRBJ2-3	TGTGCCAGTAGTATAAGGTATAGGGAGGCGGGAGATACGCAGTATTTT	CASSIRYREAGDTQYF
NA	TRBD2	TRBV29-1	TRBJ2-1	TGCAGCGTAGGGACTAGCGATTACAATGAGCAGTTCTTC	CSVGTSDYNEQFF
NA	TRBD1	TRBV5-4	TRBJ1-2	TGTGCCAGCAGCGTGGACAGGGCCTATGGCTACACCTTC	CASSVDRAYGYTF
NA	TRBD1	TRBV15	TRBJ2-2	TGTGCCACCAGCAGAGGTAGAACAGGGGGCAACACCGGGGAGCTGTTTTTT	CATSRGRTGGNTGELFF
NA	TRBD1	TRBV5-6	TRBJ2-7	TGTGCCAGCAGCACGGGGACAGGGTATTACTCGTACGAGCAGTACTTC	CASSTGTGYYSYEQYF
few	TRBD2	TRBV7-9	TRBJ2-2	TGTGCCAGCACCACCCCGGTTAGCGGGGGACCCGGGGAGCTGTTTTTT	CASTTPVSGGPGELFF
NA	NA	TRBV7-8	TRBJ1-1	TGTGCCAGCAGCTTAGGCGCAGGTGGAAGCACTGAAGCTTTCTTT	CASSLGAGGSTEAFF
NA	TRBD2	TRBV30	TRBJ2-1	TGTGCCTGGAGTGTTTGGTCGGCGGGAGTATCCTACAATGAGCAGTTCTTC	CAWSVWSAGVSYNEQFF
NA	NA	TRBV18	TRBJ2-1	TGTGCCAGCTCACCCGATTCAGGGGCTGTCTACAATGAGCAGTTCTTC	CASSPDSGAVYNEQFF
once	TRBD1	TRBV18	TRBJ2-7	TGTGCCAGCTCCCAGGCCGGGACAGGGAGCTCCTACGAGCAGTACTTC	CASSQAGTGSSYEQYF
NA	TRBD1	TRBV7-9	TRBJ2-3	TGTGCCAGCAGCTTCGGGACAGGGGACACAGATACGCAGTATTTT	CASSFGTGDTDTQYF
NA	NA	TRBV4-1	TRBJ2-2	TGCGCCAGCAGCCAAGGTTTAGCCTCTTTCGCGAACACCGGGGAGCTGTTTTTT	CASSQGLASFANTGELFF
few	NA	TRBV2	TRBJ1-3	TGTGCCAGCAGTGAGGGGGCCCTCTCTGGAAACACCATATATTTT	CASSEGALSGNTIYF
NA	TRBD1	TRBV2	TRBJ1-2	TGTGCCAGCAGACCCAACAGGGGTGACGGCTACACCTTC	CASRPNRGDGYTF
NA	NA	TRBV11-3	TRBJ2-2	TGTGCCAGCAGCTTAGGCGGGGCCAGGGCCGGGAAGCTGTTTTTT	CASSLGGARAGKLFF
few	TRBD1	TRBV14	TRBJ2-2	TGTGCCAGCAGCCAAGCGAAGTGGACAGGGAGCGGGGAGCTGTTTTTT	CASSQAKWTGSGELFF
few	TRBD1	TRBV7-2	TRBJ2-7	TGTGCCAGCAGCTTAGTTGGGACAGGGGGAAACGAGCAGTACTTC	CASSLVGTGGNEQYF
NA	NA	TRBV11-3	TRBJ2-2	TGTGCCAGCAGCTCCCGGGGGAACACCGGGGAGCTGTTTTTT	CASSSRGNTGELFF
NA	TRBD1	TRBV29-1	TRBJ2-1	TGCAGCGTTCTGGCTTTAACAGGGGAAGGAGAAACCTTCAATGAGCAGTTCTTC	CSVLALTGEGETFNEQFF
NA	NA	TRBV6-5	TRBJ2-5	TGTGCCAGCATCTACCAAGAGACCCAGTACTTC	CASIYQETQYF
NA	NA	TRBV28	TRBJ1-1	TGTGCCAGCCGTGAAGCGGGGGAGAACACTGAAGCTTTCTTT	CASREAGENTEAFF
NA	NA	TRBV28	TRBJ1-6	TGTGCCAGCAGTTGGGCAGGGAATAATTCACCCCTCCACTTT	CASSWAGNNSPLHF
NA	TRBD1	TRBV5-1	TRBJ1-1	TGCGCCAGCAGCCCATGGGACAGTTCTAACACTGAAGCTTTCTTT	CASSPWDSSNTEAFF
few	TRBD1	TRBV4-3	TRBJ2-7	TGCGCCAGCAGCCATAGGGACAGACCTTACGAGCAGTACTTC	CASSHRDRPYEQYF
NA	NA	TRBV19	TRBJ1-2	TGTGCCAGTAGTATTCGTTCAGCGGGACGAAGCACATCGGCGTATGGCTACACCTTC	CASSIRSAGRSTSAYGYTF
NA	NA	TRBV30	TRBJ2-4	TGTGCCTGGAACATCGGGGAAAACATTCAGTACTTC	CAWNIGENIQYF
NA	NA	TRBV10-3	TRBJ1-2	TGTGCCATCAGTGAGCCCTGGGACATTAATGGCTACACCTTC	CAISEPWDINGYTF
NA	NA	TRBV28	TRBJ1-4	TGTGCCAGCAGTTTAGTCACAGGAGTTTATGAAAAACTGTTTTTT	CASSLVTGVYEKLFF
few	TRBD2	TRBV30	TRBJ2-7	TGTGCCTGGAGTTTTGCGGGAGGGCTCTTCTACGAGCAGTACTTC	CAWSFAGGLFYEQYF
NA	TRBD1	TRBV18	TRBJ2-7	TGTGCCAGCTCCCCGACAGGGGACACTTACGAGCAGTACTTC	CASSPTGDTYEQYF
NA	NA	TRBV27	TRBJ2-7	TGTGCCAGCAGGCGCCTGGGACAAAAGAGCTCCTACGAGCAGTACTTC	CASRRLGQKSSYEQYF
NA	NA	TRBV6-5	TRBJ1-6	TGTGCCAGCAGTTACTCTTCGGGACTGATTAATTCACCCCTCCACTTT	CASSYSSGLINSPLHF
NA	NA	TRBV12-2	TRBJ1-5	TGTGCAAGTCGCCTGGACAGGGTAGGACAGCCCCAGCATTTT	CASRLDRVGQPQHF
NA	NA	TRBV7-7	TRBJ1-1	TGTGCTAGCAGCCCCGGACTGGGGGGGACTGAAGCTTTCTTT	CASSPGLGGTEAFF
NA	TRBD1	TRBV2	TRBJ2-3	TGTGCCAGCAGACTAGGGACAGACACAGATACGCAGTATTTT	CASRLGTDTDTQYF